Listed below are T cell receptor beta chains from one sample, sequenced in a study of T cell responses to AZD1222 COVID-19 vaccine. The table came from immunoSEQ multiplex PCR; TCRdb's copy has only in-frame clones and leaves some out. Of over 110,000 clones listed, around 94% are singletons. The starting material was peripheral blood, obtained after recovery from COVID-19. These receptors came from an adult who had recovered from COVID-19. The CDR3 runs from the conserved cysteine through the conserved F or W. A D gene is named only where the DNA matches it firmly. Size is omitted from some rows. Given values are once, few, many or a class for expanded clones.

d_gene | j_gene | v_gene | abundance | CDR3nt | CDR3aa
TRBD1 | TRBJ1-4 | TRBV5-1 | . | TGCGCCAGCAGCTTGGCGGGACAGATTAATGAAAAACTGTTTTTT | CASSLAGQINEKLFF
TRBD1 | TRBJ1-5 | TRBV28 | . | TGTGCCAGCAGTTTTGGAGGGGGCGTTAGCAATCAGCCCCAGCATTTT | CASSFGGGVSNQPQHF
. | TRBJ1-2 | TRBV18 | . | TGTGCCAGCTCACCCCCGTTTGGATATGGCTACACCTTC | CASSPPFGYGYTF
. | TRBJ2-2 | TRBV19 | . | TGTGCCAGTAGTATGTCTATTCCCGGGGAGCTGTTTTTT | CASSMSIPGELFF
. | TRBJ2-3 | TRBV10-3 | once | TGTGCCATCAGTGAGATCAGGGGTGGCACAGATACGCAGTATTTT | CAISEIRGGTDTQYF
. | TRBJ1-5 | TRBV28 | . | TGTGCCAGCAGTTTCGGGACTGCTAATCAGCCCCAGCATTTT | CASSFGTANQPQHF
. | TRBJ1-4 | TRBV7-9 | once | TGTGCCAGCAGCTCCCTTATGCCTTCTGAAAAACTGTTTTTT | CASSSLMPSEKLFF
TRBD2 | TRBJ2-7 | TRBV28 | once | TGTGCCAGCAGTTCCGTCGGGAAGCGGGAGCGCGAGCAGTACTTC | CASSSVGKREREQYF
. | TRBJ2-7 | TRBV2 | . | TGTGCCAGCAGTGCCGTGGCTAGCGCGGGCTACGAGCAGTACTTC | CASSAVASAGYEQYF
TRBD2 | TRBJ2-7 | TRBV6-5 | once | TGTGCCAGCAATAGTCTAGCGGGAGGGGCGGGGGAGCAGTACTTC | CASNSLAGGAGEQYF
TRBD2 | TRBJ2-2 | TRBV24-1 | once | TGTGCCACCAGTGATTTTCCGCCGGGGGGGGTCGGTCCCCGAAGCACCGGGGAGCTGTTTTTT | CATSDFPPGGVGPRSTGELFF
TRBD1 | TRBJ2-7 | TRBV10-3 | once | TGTGCCATCAGGGACAGGCCCCACGAGCAGTACTTC | CAIRDRPHEQYF
. | TRBJ2-5 | TRBV18 | . | TGTGCCAGCTCACCCGGGTCCGAAGAGACCCAGTACTTC | CASSPGSEETQYF
TRBD2 | TRBJ2-7 | TRBV6-5 | . | TGTGCCAGCAGTTCATTAGCGGGAGGGAACGAGCAGTACTTC | CASSSLAGGNEQYF
TRBD2 | TRBJ2-5 | TRBV11-2 | . | TGTGCCAGCAGATCCGGACTAGCGGGAGTAATACCGAGGGGGACCCAGTACTTC | CASRSGLAGVIPRGTQYF
TRBD1 | TRBJ2-7 | TRBV28 | once | TGTGCCAGCAGATTGAGGGGGCCCAGCTCCTACGAGCAGTACTTC | CASRLRGPSSYEQYF
TRBD2 | TRBJ2-7 | TRBV9 | . | TGTGCCAGCAGCGTAGGGGAGCGGGAGGTGGAAGAGCAGTACTTC | CASSVGEREVEEQYF
. | TRBJ2-7 | TRBV7-9 | few | TGTGCCAGCAGCTTAGGCTCCTACGAGCAGTACTTC | CASSLGSYEQYF
. | TRBJ1-2 | TRBV5-1 | . | TGCGCCAGCAGCGACGCCGTAGGTTATGGCTACACCTTC | CASSDAVGYGYTF
. | TRBJ2-2 | TRBV10-3 | . | TGTGCCATCAGTGAAGGCAGGGCGAACACCGGGGAGCTGTTTTTT | CAISEGRANTGELFF
TRBD2 | TRBJ2-7 | TRBV9 | few | TGTGCCAGCAGCGTAGCTACAGGACTAGCGGGTGAGCAGTACTTC | CASSVATGLAGEQYF
. | TRBJ2-4 | TRBV28 | . | TGTGCCAGCAGTGTGACTAGATCCTCCGTGAAAAACATTCAGTACTTC | CASSVTRSSVKNIQYF
TRBD1 | TRBJ2-5 | TRBV7-8 | . | TGTGCCAGCAACCCAGGCCAAACCGGGACAGGGGTCCAAGAGACCCAGTACTTC | CASNPGQTGTGVQETQYF
TRBD2 | TRBJ2-1 | TRBV7-2 | . | TGTGCCAGCAGCTCCCGGACTAGCGGCTACAATGAGCAGTTCTTC | CASSSRTSGYNEQFF
TRBD2 | TRBJ2-3 | TRBV2 | . | TGTGCCAGCAGCGGTGCTAGCGGGCGCACAGATACGCAGTATTTT | CASSGASGRTDTQYF
. | TRBJ2-2 | TRBV19 | . | TGTGCCAGTAGTATAGGCACTCGGAAGGGGAGCTACGGGGAGCTGTTTTTT | CASSIGTRKGSYGELFF
. | TRBJ2-1 | TRBV7-9 | . | TGTGCCAGCAGCTTAGCGTCCACCGAGCAGTTCTTC | CASSLASTEQFF
TRBD2 | TRBJ2-7 | TRBV15 | . | TGTGCCACCAGCCCGGGAGGGCCGGGTAGTAAGGGCGGTTACGAGCAGTACTTC | CATSPGGPGSKGGYEQYF
. | TRBJ2-3 | TRBV5-1 | . | TGCGCCAGCAGCTTGTCCCCAGAGGGGGCAGATACGCAGTATTTT | CASSLSPEGADTQYF
. | TRBJ2-1 | TRBV5-4 | . | TGTGCCAGCAGCCCACAAAGGACTCGAAATTACAATGAGCAGTTCTTC | CASSPQRTRNYNEQFF
TRBD1 | TRBJ1-5 | TRBV5-8 | . | TGTGCCAGCAGCTTGGAGGGACAGGGCAGTCAGCCCCAGCATTTT | CASSLEGQGSQPQHF
. | TRBJ1-1 | TRBV7-9 | . | TGTGCCAGCAGGGGTGGGGCAACTGAAGCTTTCTTT | CASRGGATEAFF
TRBD2 | TRBJ2-3 | TRBV19 | once | TGTGCCAGTAGTCATAGCGGGAGCACAGATACGCAGTATTTT | CASSHSGSTDTQYF
TRBD1 | TRBJ1-1 | TRBV29-1 | . | TGCAGCGTTCAAATGGGACAGCTCAACACTGAAGCTTTCTTT | CSVQMGQLNTEAFF
. | TRBJ1-1 | TRBV5-1 | . | TGCGCCAGCAGCTTCAGGGTCGACACTGAAGCTTTCTTT | CASSFRVDTEAFF
. | TRBJ2-5 | TRBV5-1 | . | TGCGCCAGCAGCCTGGGGCTGTACCAAGAGACCCAGTACTTC | CASSLGLYQETQYF
. | TRBJ2-1 | TRBV7-3 | . | TGTGCCAGCAGCCCTAGGGGGACGGATTACAATGAGCAGTTCTTC | CASSPRGTDYNEQFF
. | TRBJ2-7 | TRBV15 | . | TGTGCCACCAGCAGAGAGGAGGGATACGAGCAGTACTTC | CATSREEGYEQYF
. | TRBJ2-7 | TRBV5-4 | . | TGTGCCAGCAGCTTGGGGGGGGGCACCTACGAGCAGTACTTC | CASSLGGGTYEQYF
. | TRBJ1-1 | TRBV6-1 | . | TGTGCCAGCAGTGAACTCGAGGGCCTTGAAGCTTTCTTT | CASSELEGLEAFF
. | TRBJ1-5 | TRBV24-1 | . | TGTGCCACCAGTGATTTGGCAGACCAGCCCCAGCATTTT | CATSDLADQPQHF
TRBD1 | TRBJ1-1 | TRBV30 | . | TGTGCCTGGAGTGTACGGGGACAGGGCGAAGCTTTCTTT | CAWSVRGQGEAFF